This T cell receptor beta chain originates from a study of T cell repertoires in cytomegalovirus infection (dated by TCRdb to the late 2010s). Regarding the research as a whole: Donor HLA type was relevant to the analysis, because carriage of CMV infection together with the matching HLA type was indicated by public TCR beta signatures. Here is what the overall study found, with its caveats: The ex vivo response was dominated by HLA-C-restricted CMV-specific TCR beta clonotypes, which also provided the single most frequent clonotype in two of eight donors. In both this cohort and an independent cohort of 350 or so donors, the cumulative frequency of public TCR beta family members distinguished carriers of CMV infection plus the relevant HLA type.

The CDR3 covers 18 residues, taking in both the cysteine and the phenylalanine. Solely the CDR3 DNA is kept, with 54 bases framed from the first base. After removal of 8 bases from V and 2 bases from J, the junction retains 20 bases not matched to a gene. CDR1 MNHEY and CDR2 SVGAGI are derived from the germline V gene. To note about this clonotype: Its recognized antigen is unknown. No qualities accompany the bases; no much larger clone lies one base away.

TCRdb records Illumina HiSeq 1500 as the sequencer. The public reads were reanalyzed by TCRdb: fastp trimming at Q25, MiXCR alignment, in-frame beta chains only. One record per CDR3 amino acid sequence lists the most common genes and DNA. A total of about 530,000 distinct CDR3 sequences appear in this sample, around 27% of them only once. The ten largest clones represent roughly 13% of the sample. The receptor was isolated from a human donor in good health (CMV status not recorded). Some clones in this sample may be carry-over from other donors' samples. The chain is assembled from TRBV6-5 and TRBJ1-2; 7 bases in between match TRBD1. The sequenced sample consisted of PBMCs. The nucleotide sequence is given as TGTGCCAGCGCCGGATCGGGGGATTCTTTAGGGGGCAACTATGGCTACACCTTC. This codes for CASAGSGDSLGGNYGYTF.